The entry that follows covers one TCR beta chain sequence. Its cognate antigen has yet to be identified. No base-level quality is on record; no much larger clone is a single base apart. A MiSeq instrument was used for deep resolution sequencing, which targeted depths ranging from 1 in 1 million up to 1 in 200,000 T cells, with coverage averaging 10x for each clonotype. The immunoSEQ hsTCRB Kit was used to generate TCR beta libraries. From the authors' description of their analysis: Data were analyzed with ImmunoSEQ Data Assistant and ImmunoSEQ Analyzer, with V, D and J genes assigned per IMGT definitions. Clonality was computed as one minus normalized Shannon entropy of productive rearrangement frequencies, ranging from 0 to 1. Only overrepresented clonotypes making up at least 0.05% of each patient's repertoire were included in the public clonotype analysis. Repertoires from more than ten age-matched healthy donors in immuneACCESS were used as clonality controls. Drawn from immuneACCESS, this table holds only the in-frame rearrangements with V and J called that TCRdb kept. Clones are partly lost; checked studies trace under half to an unresolved V gene and leave the rest unexplained. V, J and clone size are taken as reported in that table, and D and trimming were inferred from the DNA itself. The sample profile shows approximately 100,000 clones; around 80% of them were found once. The ten biggest clones cover 32% of the sample.

This sample was included in a study of cytotoxic CD8 clonotypes in ibrutinib-treated CLL (dated by TCRdb to the early 2020s). For context, the study as a whole: The cohort was composed of ten to eleven relapsed/refractory and approximately 14 treatment-naive patients; IGHV unmutated status was identified in roughly 17 patients. Partial responses were observed in approximately 24 patients and complete responses in 2; after a median follow-up of around 68 months, remission was maintained in 15 or so patients and progression was observed in approximately 12. Samples at response were collected after a median of around twelve months of treatment, with a range of roughly 6 to 40 months. On average, each sample yielded 270,000 or so productive templates and over 90,000 productive rearrangements. Longitudinal samples were available for about 30% of the roughly 86 trial participants. Cryopreserved peripheral blood mononuclear cells were collected before treatment, at response, and at either disease progression or sustained remission. Patients were still on ibrutinib when every remission and progressive disease sample was collected.

What this sample's time point label stands for: more than 10 months on ibrutinib. For TCR beta library preparation, around 1.8 micrograms of genomic DNA were extracted from the cryopreserved PBMCs. Longitudinal blood samples from CLL patients on ibrutinib monotherapy were analyzed using high-throughput TCR beta sequencing. The patients took part in an open-label, single-center phase 2 trial of ibrutinib monotherapy. Including the terminal cysteine and phenylalanine, the CDR3 comprises 14 residues. Here the CDR3 DNA is all that survives: 42 bases in frame from base 1. The germline V gene gives CDR1 as MDHEN and CDR2 as SYDVKM. V loses 3 bases, J loses 5 bases, and the germline ends lie 14 bases apart. Results the study describes overall, beyond this receptor: Public clonotypes were found to be uncommon and were observed to contract or remain stable during treatment; the increase in clonality was shown to reflect expansion of private clonotypes at ibrutinib response. Sampling times were not matched between sustained-remission and progressing patients, and lymph node repertoires were not studied. Baseline clonality exceeded that of age-matched healthy donors and correlated strongly with circulating CD8+ T-cell counts. Clonality rose at ibrutinib response, remained stable during sustained remission, and dropped back toward baseline at progression.

The sequence derives from a human donor with chronic lymphocytic leukemia. The source material was PBMCs, sampled after 12 months of ibrutinib treatment. The rearranged segments are TRBV28 and TRBJ2-7, with the D gene not clear enough to name. DNA sequence: TGTGCCAGCAGTTTCGGCCTGTCGCTCCACGAGCAGTACTTC. Its coded protein is CASSFGLSLHEQYF.